This TCR beta chain derives from a study of regulatory T cells in long-lasting Graves disease. About the research overall: Over 5 years on antithyroid drugs plus positive TSH receptor antibodies marked Graves' disease as persistent. Study conclusions and caveats: TCR diversity was lower in persistent Graves' patients (versus newly diagnosed ones). Persistent disease exhibited a predilection for TRBV28, TRBJ1-2 and TRBJ2-5. Examination was confined to peripheral blood, excluding thyroid tissue.

Described time point: persistent/refractory GD, antithyroid drugs over 5 years with positive TRAb. After RNA was extracted from PBMCs, the TCR library was made from it. A note on this clonotype: The antigen is undetermined.

Sequencing libraries for TCR beta were prepared with iRepertoire HTBI primers and Arm-PCR of CDR3 regions. Using its own MiXCR run on the multiplex PCR reads, TCRdb lists one record per CDR3 protein. The sample gives 400,000 to 500,000 distinct CDR3 sequences, under 25% of which show up once; roughly 7% is in the top ten. V was trimmed by 7 bases and J by 3 bases, leaving 16 bases between them. The CDR3 contains 15 residues. CDR1 and CDR2 from the germline V gene are MDHEN and SYDVKM. The source is a female donor with Graves disease. The V and J genes are TRBV28 and TRBJ1-5; a possible D gene is TRBD1 (6 bases). The specimen comprised peripheral blood mononuclear cells (PBMCs), sampled when the disease was refractory, from a patient treated with antithyroid drugs. This CDR3 reads CASTLGTTSNQPQHF. The CDR3 nucleotides are TGTGCCAGCACCCTTGGGACAACTTCCAATCAGCCCCAGCATTTT.